This TCR beta chain was observed in a study of cytomegalovirus exposure and HLA in healthy donors. The CDR3 loop spans 16 amino acids. Germline V gene sequence: CDR1 MGHRA, CDR2 YSYEKL. Trimming took 3 bases from V and 1 from J; bases not matched to a gene: 8. The PCR had 60 Vbeta and 13 Jbeta primers. Sequencing used immunoSEQ multiplex PCR; TCRdb keeps in-frame clones, though not all of them. There are fewer than 200,000 clones in the sample; 75% to 90% occur only once, and 0.65% to 0.75% lies in the top ten. V and J are TRBV4-1 and TRBJ2-5, with 7 bases aligning to TRBD1. This sequence originates from a boy between 10 and 17 years old in good health and CMV-seronegative. Material for sequencing was PBMCs. In nucleotides, the CDR3 is TGCGCCAGCAGCCAGGGTGACAGGGTCTTCCAAGAGACCCAGTACTTC. It yields the protein CASSQGDRVFQETQYF.